These 20 T cell receptor beta chains originate from one sample sequenced in a study of T cell responses to AZD1222 COVID-19 vaccine. Sequencing used immunoSEQ multiplex PCR; TCRdb keeps in-frame clones, though not all of them. The sample contains about 120,000 clones, roughly 89% of which appear only once. The sample here was peripheral blood, taken on day 0 of AZD1222 vaccination. These receptors originate from an adult in good health.

This clone was observed a handful of times. DNA for the CDR3: TGTGCCAGCAGCTATGGTTCTAGCGGGGGGGCCTCCGGGGAGCTGTTTTTT. Its protein product is CASSYGSSGGASGELFF. The V gene is TRBV7-2, the J gene TRBJ2-2; 12 bases line up with TRBD2. CDR1 is SGHTA, CDR2 FQGNSA, per germline. The V segment lost 4 bases and the J segment 6 bases; nucleotides outside the gene matches: 9. The CDR3 length is 17 residues. The variable domain in full, with the rest retrieved from reference TRBV7-2 and TRBJ2-2, is GAGVSQSPSNKVTEKGKDVELRCDPISGHTALYWYRQSLGQGLEFLIYFQGNSAPDKSGLPSDRFSAERTGGSVSTLTIQRTQQEDSAVYLCASSYGSSGGASGELFFGEGSRLTVL.

The chain uses TRBV9 and TRBJ1-2; D not resolved. The CDR3 contains 14 residues. CDR1 and CDR2 from the germline V gene are SGDLS and YYNGEE. The V gene lost 3 bases and the J gene lost 2 bases, with 11 bases spanning the gap. DNA for the CDR3: TGTGCCAGCAGCGCAACCTCACGGAACTATGGCTACACCTTC. This encodes CASSATSRNYGYTF.

In this sample, this clone turned up a few times. J is TRBJ2-2 and V is TRBV6-6; 8 bases map to TRBD2. The CDR3 has 16 residues. Trimming took 7 bases from V and 4 from J; bases not matched to a gene: 11. CDR1 is MNHNY, CDR2 SVGAGI, per germline (reference sequence). CDR3 nucleotides: TGTGCCAGCAAGCCCTTCAGCGGGAGTTTCACCGGGGAGCTGTTTTTT. It codes for CASKPFSGSFTGELFF.

This chain joins TRBV5-1 and TRBJ1-2; D not resolved. V was pared by 1 base and J by 5 bases, with 12 bases between. The CDR3 contains 14 residues. Germline V gene lookup returns CDR1 SGHRS and CDR2 YFSETQ. The CDR3 DNA follows: TGCGCCAGCAGCTTGAGTCCCGGGCTATATGGCTACACCTTC. Protein product: CASSLSPGLYGYTF.

This chain uses TRBV6-5 with TRBJ1-2; 7 nucleotides align to TRBD1. V shed 8 bases, J shed 5 bases, and the junction held 8 bases outside the gene matches. From germline, CDR1 is MNHEY and CDR2 SVGAGI. The CDR3 totals 13 residues. DNA of the CDR3: TGTGCCAGCGAGAGAAACAGGGGATATGGCTACACCTTC. Its translation: CASERNRGYGYTF.

The chain joins TRBV18 to TRBJ2-1; the D is unclear. The CDR3 runs 12 residues. The V gene lost 6 bases and the J gene lost 10 bases, with 13 bases spanning the gap. CDR1 and CDR2 from the germline V gene are KGHSH and LQKENI. The CDR3 DNA follows: TGTGCCAGCTCCGTCCCAGCTAGGGAGCAGTTCTTC. Protein sequence: CASSVPAREQFF.

This clone showed up just once. J is TRBJ1-4 and V is TRBV2; 8 bases match TRBD1. Germline V lookup: CDR1 SNHLY, CDR2 FYNNEI. The CDR3 is 13 residues long. The V gene end was trimmed by 8 bases and the J gene end by 5 bases; junction bases not matched to a gene: 4. CDR3 residues: CASAGGLNEKLFF. In nucleotides, the CDR3 is TGTGCCAGCGCAGGGGGCCTGAATGAAAAACTGTTTTTT.

The chain is built from TRBV5-1 and TRBJ1-1; TRBD1 matches 12 bases. The CDR3 has 14 residues. Germline trimming cut 7 bases from V and 5 bases from J; bases unmatched to any gene: 6. Germline CDR1 reads SGHRS; CDR2 reads YFSETQ. The CDR3 loop reads CASAMGQGATEAFF. CDR3 bases: TGCGCCAGCGCTATGGGACAGGGGGCAACTGAAGCTTTCTTT.

The chain uses TRBV19 and TRBJ1-2; 7 bases agree with TRBD1. The CDR3 covers 14 residues. The V gene end was trimmed by 4 bases and the J gene end by 0 bases; junction bases not matched to a gene: 2. Germline V CDR1 and CDR2: LNHDA, SQIVND (reference sequence). The CDR3 sequence is CASSRDSTNYGYTF. CDR3 coding DNA: TGTGCCAGTAGTAGGGACAGTACTAACTATGGCTACACCTTC.

The count of this clone is one. The chain uses TRBV5-1 and TRBJ2-1; TRBD2 aligns across 10 bases. Trimming cost V 1 base and J 0 bases; bases outside gene matches: 4. Germline lookup yields CDR1 SGHRS and CDR2 YFSETQ. The CDR3 totals 17 residues. The CDR3 bases are TGCGCCAGCAGCTTGAGGACTAGCGGCCTCTCCTACAATGAGCAGTTCTTC. Amino acids: CASSLRTSGLSYNEQFF.

The rearrangement links TRBV2 to TRBJ2-3; D unresolved. Germline V gene data show CDR1 as SNHLY and CDR2 as FYNNEI. Trimming took off 8 bases at V and 0 bases at J, with 15 bases between the two ends. The CDR3 covers 15 residues. In nucleotides, the CDR3 is TGTGCCAGCTCCCCCACGTTAGGGAGCACAGATACGCAGTATTTT. The encoded protein is CASSPTLGSTDTQYF.

V and J are TRBV11-2 and TRBJ2-7; TRBD2 matches at 8 bases. V shed 6 bases and J 8 bases; nucleotides not matched to a gene: 21. In germline, CDR1 is SGHAT, CDR2 FQNNGV. The CDR3 runs 17 residues. CDR3 sequence reads: CASSPFLGSLAGTKQYF. The DNA of the CDR3 is TGTGCCAGCAGTCCATTTCTCGGGTCCCTAGCGGGCACTAAGCAGTACTTC. Full variable domain (missing parts from reference TRBV11-2 and TRBJ2-7): EAGVAQSPRYKIIEKRQSVAFWCNPISGHATLYWYQQILGQGPKLLIQFQNNGVVDDSQLPKDRFSAERLKGVDSTLKIQPAKLEDSAVYLCASSPFLGSLAGTKQYFGPGTRLTVT.

This clone was picked up one time. The rearrangement joins TRBV24-1 to TRBJ1-1; TRBD1 matches 7 bases. The CDR3 sequence is 13 residues long. J lost 4 bases, V lost 8 bases, and 6 bases had no gene match. Germline CDR1 KGHDR, CDR2 SFDVKD. For the CDR3, the DNA is TGTGCCACCAAGAACAGGGGTGGCACTGAAGCTTTCTTT. As protein: CATKNRGGTEAFF.

The chain is built from TRBV5-1 and TRBJ1-1, with 11 bases aligning to TRBD1. Germline lookup yields CDR1 SGHRS and CDR2 YFSETQ. With 4 bases clipped from V and 2 bases from J, the junction kept 13 bases outside the gene matches. The CDR3 length is 18 residues. In nucleotides, the CDR3 is TGCGCCAGCAGCCCATCCCCGGGACAGGGGGTACCTAACACTGAAGCTTTCTTT. This sequence encodes CASSPSPGQGVPNTEAFF. Based on the CDR3 plus reference TRBV5-1 and TRBJ1-1, the full variable domain is KAGVTQTPRYLIKTRGQQVTLSCSPISGHRSVSWYQQTPGQGLQFLFEYFSETQRNKGNFPGRFSGRQFSNSRSEMNVSTLELGDSALYLCASSPSPGQGVPNTEAFFGQGTRLTVV.

This clone was seen a single time. The chain is built from TRBV10-3 and TRBJ2-1, with D possibly TRBD2 on 6 matching bases. Germline assignment: CDR1 ENHRY and CDR2 SYGVKD. V was cut by 3 bases and J by 5 bases, with 8 bases left in between. The CDR3 covers 13 residues. The CDR3 protein is CAISELAHNEQFF. The CDR3 bases are TGTGCCATCAGTGAACTAGCCCACAATGAGCAGTTCTTC.

In DNA form, the CDR3 reads TGTGCCAGCAGCCGAACAGAGAACGAGCAGTACTTC. Its protein is CASSRTENEQYF. The V gene is TRBV27, the J gene TRBJ2-7; D unclear. V dropped 6 bases and J dropped 5 bases, with 11 bases sitting between them. The germline V gene encodes CDR1 MNHEY and CDR2 SMNVEV (reference sequence). The CDR3 loop spans 12 amino acids.

The genes are TRBV7-9 and TRBJ2-7, with TRBD1 matching 7 bases. Trimming cost V 0 bases and J 5 bases; bases outside gene matches: 4. The CDR3 sequence is 14 residues long. Per germline, CDR1 SEHNR and CDR2 FQNEAQ (reference sequence). The CDR3 DNA reads TGTGCCAGCAGCTTAGCCCCCGACAGGGACGAGCAGTACTTC. It encodes CASSLAPDRDEQYF.

The rearrangement uses TRBV7-9 and TRBJ1-4; D uncertain. V was pared by 5 bases and J by 8 bases, with 18 bases between. Germline loops: CDR1 SEHNR, CDR2 FQNEAQ (reference sequence). The CDR3 covers 15 residues. CDR3 in DNA: TGTGCCAGCAGCGCCAACGGGTGGGGAGGAGAAAAACTGTTTTTT. This translates into CASSANGWGGEKLFF.

The genes are TRBV19 and TRBJ2-7, with 8 nucleotides matching TRBD1. The ends lost 7 bases at V and 5 bases at J; junction bases unmatched: 13. The germline V gene has CDR1 LNHDA and CDR2 SQIVND (reference sequence). This CDR3 has 15 residues. Written as DNA, the CDR3 is TGTGCCAGTACCCCTCAGAGACAGGGGATTAACGAGCAGTACTTC. Translation gives CASTPQRQGINEQYF.

The chain joins TRBV9 to TRBJ2-6; D is unresolved. Deletions cut 2 bases from V and 0 bases from J, with 12 bases between. The CDR3 is made up of 17 amino acids. CDR1 and CDR2 from the germline V gene are SGDLS and YYNGEE. This CDR3 is CASSVNPSSSGANVLTF. CDR3 DNA sequence: TGTGCCAGCAGCGTTAACCCTAGTTCCTCTGGGGCCAACGTCCTGACTTTC. The entire variable domain, with the rest obtained from reference TRBV9 and TRBJ2-6, is as follows: DSGVTQTPKHLITATGQRVTLRCSPRSGDLSVYWYQQSLDQGLQFLIQYYNGEERAKGNILERFSAQQFPDLHSELNLSSLELGDSALYFCASSVNPSSSGANVLTFGAGSRLTVL.